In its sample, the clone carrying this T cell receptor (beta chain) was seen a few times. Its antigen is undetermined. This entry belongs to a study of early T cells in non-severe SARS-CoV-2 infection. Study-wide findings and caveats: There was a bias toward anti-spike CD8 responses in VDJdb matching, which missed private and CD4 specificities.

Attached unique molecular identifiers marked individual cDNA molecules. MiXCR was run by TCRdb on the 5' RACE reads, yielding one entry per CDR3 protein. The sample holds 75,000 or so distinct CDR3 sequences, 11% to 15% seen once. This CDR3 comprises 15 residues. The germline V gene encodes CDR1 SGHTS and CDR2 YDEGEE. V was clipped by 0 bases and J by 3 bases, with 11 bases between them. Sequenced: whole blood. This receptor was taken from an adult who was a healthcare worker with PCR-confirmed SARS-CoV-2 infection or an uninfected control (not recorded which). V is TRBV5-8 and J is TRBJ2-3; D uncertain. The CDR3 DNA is TGTGCCAGCAGCTTGGAGATCAAGGGAACAGATACGCAGTATTTT. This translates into CASSLEIKGTDTQYF. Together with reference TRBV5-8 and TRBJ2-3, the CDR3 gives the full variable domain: EAGVTQSPTHLIKTRGQQATLRCSPISGHTSVYWYQQALGLGLQFLLWYDEGEERNRGNFPPRFSGRQFPNYSSELNVNALELEDSALYLCASSLEIKGTDTQYFGPGTRLTVL.